This T cell receptor (beta chain) was recorded in a study of spatial heterogeneity in lung cancer. General observations from the study: Mutation tallies in tumors tracked expanded intratumoral alpha and beta TCR counts.

This CDR3 is 15 amino acids long. V lost 3 bases to trimming and J lost 6 bases, with 15 bases between them. Germline V gene sequence: CDR1 SGHTA, CDR2 FQGNSA. The time point is: sample taken at primary tumor resection. TCRs were sequenced from unsorted whole RNA of tumor, nontumor lung or PBMC. TCRdb called the 5' RACE reads again in MiXCR, with one record for every CDR3 protein. The sample lists about 23,000 distinct CDR3 sequences, under 8% occurring once. Many counts were recorded for this clonotype. Its target is unknown. The source was lung tumor tissue, collected at surgery. V is TRBV7-2 and J is TRBJ2-1; the D gene could be TRBD1 or TRBD2 (5 bases each). The clonotype was recovered from a male donor with early-stage non-small cell lung cancer. The CDR3 bases are TGTGCCAGCAGCTTCACGAGCGGTCAGGGCAATGAGCAGTTCTTC. Translated, it gives CASSFTSGQGNEQFF.